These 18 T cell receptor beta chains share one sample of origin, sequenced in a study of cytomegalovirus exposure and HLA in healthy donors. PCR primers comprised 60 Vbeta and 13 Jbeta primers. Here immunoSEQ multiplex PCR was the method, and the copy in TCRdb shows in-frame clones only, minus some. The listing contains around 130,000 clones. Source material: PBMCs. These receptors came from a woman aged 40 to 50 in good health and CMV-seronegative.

The CDR3, as DNA: TGTGCCAGCAGTACCGGGACAGCTAATAATTCACCCCTCCACTTT. Translating it yields CASSTGTANNSPLHF. The chain employs TRBV7-3 and TRBJ1-6; 7 bases map to TRBD1. CDR3 size: 15 residues. Trimming cost V 6 bases and J 5 bases; bases outside gene matches: 7. CDR1 is SGHTA and CDR2 is FQGTGA in the germline V gene.

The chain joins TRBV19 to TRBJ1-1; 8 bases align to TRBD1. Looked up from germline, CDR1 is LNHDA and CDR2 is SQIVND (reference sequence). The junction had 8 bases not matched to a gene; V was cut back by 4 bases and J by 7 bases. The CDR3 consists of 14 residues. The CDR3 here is CASSSLDRVVEAFF. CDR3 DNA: TGTGCCAGTAGTAGCTTGGACAGGGTCGTTGAAGCTTTCTTT. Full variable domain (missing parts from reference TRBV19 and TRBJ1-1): DGGITQSPKYLFRKEGQNVTLSCEQNLNHDAMYWYRQDPGQGLRLIYYSQIVNDFQKGDIAEGYSVSREKKESFPLTVTSAQKNPTAFYLCASSSLDRVVEAFFGQGTRLTVV.

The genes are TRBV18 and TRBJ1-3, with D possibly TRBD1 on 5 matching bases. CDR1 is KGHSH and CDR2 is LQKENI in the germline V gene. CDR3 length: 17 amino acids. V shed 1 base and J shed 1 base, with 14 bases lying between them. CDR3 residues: CASSPQEGVVSGNTIYF. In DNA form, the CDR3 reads TGTGCCAGCTCACCACAAGAAGGGGTGGTTTCTGGAAACACCATATATTTT. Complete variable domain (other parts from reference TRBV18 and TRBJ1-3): NAGVMQNPRHLVRRRGQEARLRCSPMKGHSHVYWYRQLPEEGLKFMVYLQKENIIDESGMPKERFSAEFPKEGPSILRIQQVVRGDSAAYFCASSPQEGVVSGNTIYFGEGSWLTVV.

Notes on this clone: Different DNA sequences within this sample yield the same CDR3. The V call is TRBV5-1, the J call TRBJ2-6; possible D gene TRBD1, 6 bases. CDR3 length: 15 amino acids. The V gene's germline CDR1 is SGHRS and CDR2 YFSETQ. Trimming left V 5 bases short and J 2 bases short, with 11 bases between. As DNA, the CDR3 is TGCGCCAGCAGTTATCGGACAGCTGGGGCCAACGTCCTGACTTTC. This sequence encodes CASSYRTAGANVLTF. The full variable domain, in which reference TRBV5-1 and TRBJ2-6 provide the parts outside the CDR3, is KAGVTQTPRYLIKTRGQQVTLSCSPISGHRSVSWYQQTPGQGLQFLFEYFSETQRNKGNFPGRFSGRQFSNSRSEMNVSTLELGDSALYLCASSYRTAGANVLTFGAGSRLTVL.

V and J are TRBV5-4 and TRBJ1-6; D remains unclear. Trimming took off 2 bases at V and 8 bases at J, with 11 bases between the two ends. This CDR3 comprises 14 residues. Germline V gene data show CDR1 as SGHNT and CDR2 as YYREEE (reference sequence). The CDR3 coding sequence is TGTGCCAGCAGCTTACCTAACTTGGATTCACCCCTCCACTTT. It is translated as CASSLPNLDSPLHF.

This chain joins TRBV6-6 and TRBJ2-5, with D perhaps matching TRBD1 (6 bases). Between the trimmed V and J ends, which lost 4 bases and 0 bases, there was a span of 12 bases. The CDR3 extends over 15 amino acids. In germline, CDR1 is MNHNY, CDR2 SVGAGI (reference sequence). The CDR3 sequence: CASSSPRGYQETQYF. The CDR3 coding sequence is TGTGCCAGCAGTTCCCCTAGGGGGTACCAAGAGACCCAGTACTTC.

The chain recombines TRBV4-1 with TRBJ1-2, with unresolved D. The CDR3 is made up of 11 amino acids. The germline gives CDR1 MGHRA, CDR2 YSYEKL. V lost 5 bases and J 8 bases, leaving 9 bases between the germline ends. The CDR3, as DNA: TGCGCCAGCAGCAGAGGTGGGGGCTACACCTTC. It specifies CASSRGGGYTF.

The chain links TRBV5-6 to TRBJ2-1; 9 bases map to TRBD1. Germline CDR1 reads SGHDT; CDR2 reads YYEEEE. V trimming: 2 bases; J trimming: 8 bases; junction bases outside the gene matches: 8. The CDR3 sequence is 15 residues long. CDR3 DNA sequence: TGTGCCAGCAGCTTAGGCCCGGACAGGGGCGATGAGCAGTTCTTC. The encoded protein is CASSLGPDRGDEQFF. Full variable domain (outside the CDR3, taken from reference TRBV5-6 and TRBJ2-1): DAGVTQSPTHLIKTRGQQVTLRCSPKSGHDTVSWYQQALGQGPQFIFQYYEEEERQRGNFPDRFSGHQFPNYSSELNVNALLLGDSALYLCASSLGPDRGDEQFFGPGTRLTVL.

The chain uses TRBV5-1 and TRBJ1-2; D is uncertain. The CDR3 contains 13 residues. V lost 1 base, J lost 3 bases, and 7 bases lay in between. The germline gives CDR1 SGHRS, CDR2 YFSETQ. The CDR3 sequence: CASSLTVDYGYTF. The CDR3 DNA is TGCGCCAGCAGCTTGACAGTTGACTATGGCTACACCTTC.

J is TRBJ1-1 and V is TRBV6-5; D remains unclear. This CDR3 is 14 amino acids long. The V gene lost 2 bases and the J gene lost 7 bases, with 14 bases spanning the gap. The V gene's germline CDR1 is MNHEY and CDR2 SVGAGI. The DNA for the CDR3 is TGTGCCAGCAGTTACCAGGAACCTCGGGGTGAAGCTTTCTTT. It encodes CASSYQEPRGEAFF.

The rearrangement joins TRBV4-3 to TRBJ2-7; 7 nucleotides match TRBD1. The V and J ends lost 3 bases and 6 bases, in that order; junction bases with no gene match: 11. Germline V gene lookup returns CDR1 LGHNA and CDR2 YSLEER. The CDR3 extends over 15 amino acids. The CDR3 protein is CASSQSVQGLGEQYF. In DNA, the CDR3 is TGCGCCAGCAGCCAGTCGGTACAGGGGCTAGGCGAGCAGTACTTC.

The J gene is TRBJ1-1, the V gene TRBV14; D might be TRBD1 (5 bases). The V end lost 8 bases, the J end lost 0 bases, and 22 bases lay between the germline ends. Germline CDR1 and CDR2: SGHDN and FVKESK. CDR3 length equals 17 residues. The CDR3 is CASVMLTDSWMNTEAFF. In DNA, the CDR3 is TGTGCCAGCGTCATGCTGACAGACAGTTGGATGAACACTGAAGCTTTCTTT.

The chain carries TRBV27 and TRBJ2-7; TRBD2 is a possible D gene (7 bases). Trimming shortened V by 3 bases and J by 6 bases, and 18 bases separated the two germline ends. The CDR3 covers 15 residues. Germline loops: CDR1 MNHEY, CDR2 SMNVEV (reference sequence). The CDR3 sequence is CASSFLEGGPLEQYF. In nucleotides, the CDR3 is TGTGCCAGCAGTTTCCTCGAGGGGGGGCCCCTCGAGCAGTACTTC.

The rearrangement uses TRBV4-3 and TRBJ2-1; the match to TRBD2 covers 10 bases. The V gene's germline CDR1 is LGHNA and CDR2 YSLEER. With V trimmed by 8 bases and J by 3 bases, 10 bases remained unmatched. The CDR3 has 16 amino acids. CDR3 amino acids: CASARGSGGLYNEQFF. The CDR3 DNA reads TGCGCCAGCGCCCGGGGTAGCGGGGGGCTCTACAATGAGCAGTTCTTC.

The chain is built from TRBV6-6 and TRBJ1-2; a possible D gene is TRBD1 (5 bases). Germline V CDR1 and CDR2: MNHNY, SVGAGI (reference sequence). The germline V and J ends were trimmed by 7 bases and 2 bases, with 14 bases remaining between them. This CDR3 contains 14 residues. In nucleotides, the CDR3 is TGTGCCAGCACCTCCGGGGGTCAGAACTATGGCTACACCTTC. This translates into CASTSGGQNYGYTF.

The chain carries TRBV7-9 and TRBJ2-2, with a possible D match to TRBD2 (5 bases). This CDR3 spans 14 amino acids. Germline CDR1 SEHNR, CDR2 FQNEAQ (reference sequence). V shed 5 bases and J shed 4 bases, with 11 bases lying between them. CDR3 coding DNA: TGTGCCAGCAGCCCCCTGAGCGGCACCGGGGAGCTGTTTTTT. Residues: CASSPLSGTGELFF.

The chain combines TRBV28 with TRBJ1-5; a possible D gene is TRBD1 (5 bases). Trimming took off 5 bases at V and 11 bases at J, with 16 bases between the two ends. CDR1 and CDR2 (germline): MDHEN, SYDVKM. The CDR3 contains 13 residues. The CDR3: CASSPPSSTAQHF. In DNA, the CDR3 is TGTGCCAGCAGTCCCCCATCATCGACAGCCCAGCATTTT.

CDR3 region: CASSEGQALATNEKLFF. The DNA of the CDR3 is TGCGCCAGCAGTGAGGGACAGGCGCTCGCAACTAATGAAAAACTGTTTTTT. V usage is TRBV5-1 and J usage is TRBJ1-4; 8 nucleotides align to TRBD1. The CDR3 extends over 17 amino acids. The junction had 9 bases not matched to a gene; V was cut back by 5 bases and J by 0 bases. From germline, CDR1 is SGHRS and CDR2 YFSETQ.